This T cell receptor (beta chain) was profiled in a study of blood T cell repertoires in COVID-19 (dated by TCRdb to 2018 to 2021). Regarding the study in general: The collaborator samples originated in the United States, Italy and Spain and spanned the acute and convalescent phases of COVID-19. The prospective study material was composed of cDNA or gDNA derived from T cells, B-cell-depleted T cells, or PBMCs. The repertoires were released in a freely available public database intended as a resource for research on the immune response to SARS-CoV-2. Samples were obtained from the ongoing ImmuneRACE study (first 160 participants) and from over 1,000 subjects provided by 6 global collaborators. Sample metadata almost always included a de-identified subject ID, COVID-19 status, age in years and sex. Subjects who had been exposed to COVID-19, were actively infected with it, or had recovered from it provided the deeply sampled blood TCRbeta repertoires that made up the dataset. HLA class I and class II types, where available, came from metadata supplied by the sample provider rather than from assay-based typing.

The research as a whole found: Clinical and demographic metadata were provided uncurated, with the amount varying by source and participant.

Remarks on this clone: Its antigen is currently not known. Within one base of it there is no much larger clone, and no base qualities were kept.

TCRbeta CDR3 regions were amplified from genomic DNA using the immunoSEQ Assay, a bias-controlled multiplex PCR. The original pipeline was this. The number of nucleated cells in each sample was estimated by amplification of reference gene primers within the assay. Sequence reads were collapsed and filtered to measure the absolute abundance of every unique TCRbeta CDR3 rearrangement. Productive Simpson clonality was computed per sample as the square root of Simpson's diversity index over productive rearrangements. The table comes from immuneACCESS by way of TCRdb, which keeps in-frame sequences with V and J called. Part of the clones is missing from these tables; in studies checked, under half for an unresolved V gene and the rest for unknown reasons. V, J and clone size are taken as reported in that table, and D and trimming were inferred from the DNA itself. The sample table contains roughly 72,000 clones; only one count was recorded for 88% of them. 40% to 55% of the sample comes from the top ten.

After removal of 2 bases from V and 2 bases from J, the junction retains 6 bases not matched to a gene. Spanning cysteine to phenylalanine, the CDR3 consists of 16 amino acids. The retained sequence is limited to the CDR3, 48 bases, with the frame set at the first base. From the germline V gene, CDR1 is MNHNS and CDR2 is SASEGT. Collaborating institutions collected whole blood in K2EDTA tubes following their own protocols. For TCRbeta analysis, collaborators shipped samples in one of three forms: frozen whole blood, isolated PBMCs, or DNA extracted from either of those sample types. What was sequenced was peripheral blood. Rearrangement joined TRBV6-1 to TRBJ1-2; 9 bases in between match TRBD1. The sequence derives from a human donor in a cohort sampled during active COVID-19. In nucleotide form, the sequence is TGTGCCAGCAGTGAACTTCCGGGACAGGGAAACTATGGCTACACCTTC. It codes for CASSELPGQGNYGYTF.